These 2 T cell receptor beta chains originate from one sample sequenced in a study of Ad26.COV2.S vaccination and SARS-CoV-2 variants. Treatment reported: roughly 19 received Ad26.COV2.S at low or high dose, single or two shots; several received placebo; per-sample allocation not given. All samples were drawn on day 63, counting from the first vaccine or placebo injection. Some clones are missing from TCRdb's copy, which holds only in-frame ones; the method was immunoSEQ multiplex PCR. The sample gives roughly 320,000 clones, around four fifths of which show up once; 2% to 2.5% is in the top ten. The specimen was peripheral blood, collected in a trial of Ad26.COV2.S vaccine versus placebo. The receptors come from a person between 18 and 60 years old who received the Ad26.COV2.S COVID-19 vaccine or a placebo.

The chain joins TRBV5-5 to TRBJ2-3, with 9 bases lining up with TRBD2. This CDR3 is built from 18 residues. J gave up 0 bases and V 0 bases, and 8 bases lay outside the gene matches. Per the germline V gene, CDR1 is SGHKS and CDR2 is YYEKEE (reference sequence). The CDR3 region is CASSLALAGIASTDTQYF. DNA of the CDR3: TGTGCCAGCAGCTTGGCTCTAGCGGGGATAGCTAGCACAGATACGCAGTATTTT.

The rearrangement joins TRBV6-1 to TRBJ1-2, with D perhaps TRBD1 (5 bases). The germline V gene has CDR1 MNHNS and CDR2 SASEGT. The CDR3 consists of 16 residues. V lost 0 bases to trimming and J lost 0 bases, with 11 bases between them. The CDR3 protein is CASSEALQGANYGYTF. The CDR3 nucleotides are TGTGCCAGCAGTGAAGCGCTTCAGGGAGCTAACTATGGCTACACCTTC.